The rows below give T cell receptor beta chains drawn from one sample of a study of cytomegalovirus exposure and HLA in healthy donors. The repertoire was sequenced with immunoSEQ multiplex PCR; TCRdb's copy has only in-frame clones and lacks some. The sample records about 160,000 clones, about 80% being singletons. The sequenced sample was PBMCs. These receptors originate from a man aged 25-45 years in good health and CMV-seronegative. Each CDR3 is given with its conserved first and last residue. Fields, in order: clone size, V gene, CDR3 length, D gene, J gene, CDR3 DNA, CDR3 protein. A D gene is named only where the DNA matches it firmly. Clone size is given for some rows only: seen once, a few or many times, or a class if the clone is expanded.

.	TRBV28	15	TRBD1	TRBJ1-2	TGTGCCAGCAGGACAGGGGGCATAGGAGGCTATGGCTACACCTTC	CASRTGGIGGYGYTF
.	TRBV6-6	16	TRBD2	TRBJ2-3	TGTGCCAGCAGTTACCGGGGGACTACTCAAACAGATACGCAGTATTTT	CASSYRGTTQTDTQYF
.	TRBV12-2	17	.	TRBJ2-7	TGTGCAAGTCGCTTAGAACTCCAACCACCCCACCTCTACGAGCAGTACTTC	CASRLELQPPHLYEQYF
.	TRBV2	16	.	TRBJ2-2	TGTGCCAGCAAGGATTCTGCGGGGAGGTATACCGGGGAGCTGTTTTTT	CASKDSAGRYTGELFF
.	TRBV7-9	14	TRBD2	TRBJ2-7	TGTGCCAGCAGCTTCGCGGGGGACTCCTACGAGCAGTACTTC	CASSFAGDSYEQYF
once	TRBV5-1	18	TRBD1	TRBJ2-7	TGCGCCAGCAGCTTGGCGGTCCACTGGACAGGAGGTTCCTACGAGCAGTACTTC	CASSLAVHWTGGSYEQYF
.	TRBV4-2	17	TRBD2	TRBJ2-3	TGTGCCAGCAGCCAAGATCCCACTAGCGGGGCGTCAGATACGCAGTATTTT	CASSQDPTSGASDTQYF
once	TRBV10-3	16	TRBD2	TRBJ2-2	TGTGCCATCAGTGAGGGTGGACTAGTGCAAGCCGGGGAGCTGTTTTTT	CAISEGGLVQAGELFF
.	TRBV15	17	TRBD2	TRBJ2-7	TGTGCCACCAGCAGAACACCTAGCGGGTCTAGCTCCTACGAGCAGTACTTC	CATSRTPSGSSSYEQYF
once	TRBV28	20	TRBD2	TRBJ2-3	TGTGCCAGCAGTTTAGAGGGCCTGACTAGCGGGTGGACTAGCACAGATACGCAGTATTTT	CASSLEGLTSGWTSTDTQYF
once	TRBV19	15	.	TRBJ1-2	TGTGCCAGTAGCGCTTACCAGTTTATTCGCTATGGCTACACCTTC	CASSAYQFIRYGYTF
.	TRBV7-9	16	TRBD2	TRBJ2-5	TGTTCCACCCGGGGGGTCCGGGATTGGTACCAAGAGACCCAGTACTTC	CSTRGVRDWYQETQYF
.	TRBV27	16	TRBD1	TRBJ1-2	TGTGCCAGCAGTTCAGAACTACACAGGGGGATCTATGGCTACACCTTC	CASSSELHRGIYGYTF
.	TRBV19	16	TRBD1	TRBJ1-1	TGTGCCAGTAGTATAGGGACAGGAGGAGATTGGCCTGAAGCTTTCTTT	CASSIGTGGDWPEAFF